A single sample is the source of the 3 T cell receptor beta chains below, sequenced in a study of blood T cell repertoires in COVID-19. The data were produced by immunoSEQ multiplex PCR, yet TCRdb's version contains in-frame clones alone and is incomplete. In the table there are about 480,000 clones, about 88% of which are singletons. The specimen sequenced was PBMCs or T cells enriched from blood (not recorded which). These receptors all come from a woman in her sixties who had recovered from COVID-19.

This clone was counted a few times. The rearrangement uses TRBV10-1 and TRBJ2-7; D gene uncertain. The V gene lost 3 bases and the J gene lost 6 bases, with 12 bases spanning the gap. The CDR3 is made up of 13 amino acids. The germline gives CDR1 WNHNN, CDR2 SYGVQD (reference sequence). In DNA, the CDR3 is TGCGCCAGCAGTGATGTACGGTCGTCCGAGCAGTACTTC. Encoded protein: CASSDVRSSEQYF.

The chain joins TRBV3-1 (or the pseudogene TRBV3-2) to TRBJ1-2; TRBD1 agrees at 10 bases. The CDR3 is 16 residues long. V trimming: 6 bases; J trimming: 2 bases; junction bases outside the gene matches: 9. Germline values: CDR1 LGHDT, CDR2 YNNKEL (reference sequence). The CDR3 protein is CASRRTGTGANYGYTF. The DNA of the CDR3 is TGTGCCAGCAGACGAACCGGGACAGGGGCCAACTATGGCTACACCTTC.

CDR3 region: CASSQEYGLQETQYF. The CDR3 nucleotides are TGTGCCAGCAGCCAAGAGTACGGTTTACAAGAGACCCAGTACTTC. The chain links TRBV14 to TRBJ2-5; no clear D. Trimming cost V 0 bases and J 2 bases, with 10 bases left between them. The CDR3 is made up of 15 amino acids. CDR1 is SGHDN, CDR2 FVKESK, per germline.